This passage covers 17 T cell receptor beta chains from one sample sequenced in a study of blood T cell repertoires in COVID-19. The table came from immunoSEQ multiplex PCR; TCRdb's copy has only in-frame clones and leaves some out. The sample comprises a few hundred thousand clones, more than 70% of which are singletons, and around 1.9% rests with the top ten. Material: PBMCs or T cells enriched from blood (not recorded which). The source is a man aged 35-49 years in a cohort exposed to, infected with or recovered from COVID-19 (not recorded which).

The chain links TRBV11-3 to TRBJ1-1; D perhaps matches TRBD1 (5 bases). Trimming removed 5 bases from V and 2 bases from J, with 12 bases in between. CDR1 is SGHNT, CDR2 YENEEA, per germline. This CDR3 comprises 14 residues. The CDR3 protein is CASSPSRVNTEAFF. In nucleotides, the CDR3 is TGTGCCAGCAGCCCCTCCAGGGTTAACACTGAAGCTTTCTTT.

This sequence joins TRBV5-1 and TRBJ1-4; possibly TRBD1 for D (5 bases). In germline, CDR1 is SGHRS, CDR2 YFSETQ. Trimming removed 0 bases at V and 3 bases at J, with 15 bases between. The CDR3 consists of 17 residues. The CDR3 DNA reads as TGCGCCAGCAGCTTGGCCATGATCGGGGGATCTAATGAAAAACTGTTTTTT. It specifies CASSLAMIGGSNEKLFF.

The rearrangement links TRBV7-9 to TRBJ2-5; 9 nucleotides agree with TRBD2. CDR3 length: 16 residues. Losses at the gene ends were 3 bases for V and 5 bases for J; bases not matched to a gene: 10. Germline V lookup: CDR1 SEHNR, CDR2 FQNEAQ (reference sequence). CDR3 protein: CASSFIAGAGLETQYF. CDR3 bases: TGTGCCAGCAGCTTCATAGCGGGAGCGGGTTTGGAGACCCAGTACTTC.

The chain recombines TRBV29-1 with TRBJ2-7, with TRBD2 matching 12 bases. This CDR3 is 14 amino acids long. The J segment lost 6 bases and the V segment lost 7 bases, leaving 10 bases of the junction unmatched. CDR1 SQVTM and CDR2 ANQGSEA come from the germline V gene. For the CDR3, the DNA is TGCAGCGCTGCAAGACTAGCGGGAGAGCCCGAGCAGTACTTC. Its protein product is CSAARLAGEPEQYF.

The chain is built from TRBV19 and TRBJ2-1; 7 bases are shared with TRBD2. In germline, CDR1 is LNHDA, CDR2 SQIVND (reference sequence). The V and J ends lost 3 bases and 2 bases, in that order; junction bases with no gene match: 7. This CDR3 spans 16 amino acids. CDR3 residues: CASSMTGGFPYNEQFF. The CDR3 nucleotides are TGTGCCAGTAGTATGACGGGAGGATTCCCCTACAATGAGCAGTTCTTC.

The chain recombines TRBV24-1 with TRBJ1-5; TRBD1 agrees at 10 bases. This CDR3 is built from 13 residues. Germline V gene data show CDR1 as KGHDR and CDR2 as SFDVKD. V trimming: 9 bases; J trimming: 4 bases; junction bases outside the gene matches: 2. DNA of the CDR3: TGTGCCACCGGGGACAGGGGTAATCAGCCCCAGCATTTT. This codes for CATGDRGNQPQHF.

The chain links TRBV19 to TRBJ2-1, with 12 bases identical to TRBD2. This CDR3 comprises 16 residues. CDR1 is LNHDA and CDR2 is SQIVND in the germline V gene (reference sequence). The junction had 8 bases not matched to a gene; V was cut back by 9 bases and J by 2 bases. The CDR3 protein is CASSRTSGMTYNEQFF. CDR3 sequence (DNA): TGTGCCAGCTCTCGGACTAGCGGGATGACCTACAATGAGCAGTTCTTC.

This clone was counted many times. This chain uses TRBV6-4 with TRBJ2-2, with TRBD1 matching 9 bases. This CDR3 region has 15 residues. The V segment lost 0 bases and the J segment 4 bases; nucleotides outside the gene matches: 0. Germline V gene sequence: CDR1 MRHNA, CDR2 SNTAGT. Here the CDR3 DNA reads TGTGCCAGCAGTGACTCGACAGGGGGCACCGGGGAGCTGTTTTTT. It specifies CASSDSTGGTGELFF.

This chain links TRBV28 with TRBJ1-1; D not certain. V was shortened by 7 bases and J by 6 bases, with 15 bases between the two germline ends. Germline CDR1 MDHEN, CDR2 SYDVKM. CDR3 length equals 13 residues. The CDR3 DNA is TGTGCCAGCACCCTGGGCGGGTCCCCTGAAGCTTTCTTT. Translation: CASTLGGSPEAFF.

The chain combines TRBV13 with TRBJ2-7; perhaps TRBD1 as D (5 bases). The V gene lost 4 bases and the J gene lost 2 bases, with 12 bases spanning the gap. CDR3 length equals 14 residues. The germline V gene has CDR1 PRHDT and CDR2 FYEKMQ (reference sequence). The CDR3 DNA follows: TGTGCCAGCAGCTCCGGCGCAGGGCCCTACGAGCAGTACTTC. It specifies CASSSGAGPYEQYF.

The sample holds one count of this clone. The V call is TRBV29-1, the J call TRBJ2-1, with D unresolved. The CDR3 loop spans 11 amino acids. The V gene's germline CDR1 is SQVTM and CDR2 ANQGSEA. The V gene lost 3 bases and the J gene lost 8 bases, with 8 bases spanning the gap. CDR3 nucleotides: TGCAGCGTTGACGTTCGCGATGAGCAGTTCTTC. Translating it yields CSVDVRDEQFF.

The J gene is TRBJ1-6, the V gene TRBV28; D may be TRBD1 (6 bases). This CDR3 has 16 amino acids. In germline, CDR1 is MDHEN, CDR2 SYDVKM. V lost 8 bases, J lost 0 bases, and 14 bases lay in between. CDR3 nucleotide sequence: TGTGCCAGCGGTCCAGGGGCCGTCTCCTATAATTCACCCCTCCACTTT. Amino acid sequence: CASGPGAVSYNSPLHF.

The rearrangement links TRBV5-1 to TRBJ2-7; 7 bases match TRBD2. The J segment lost 0 bases and the V segment lost 1 base, leaving 1 base of the junction unmatched. Germline CDR1 SGHRS, CDR2 YFSETQ. The CDR3 length is 14 residues. The CDR3 loop reads CASSLQRDSYEQYF. The DNA of the CDR3 is TGCGCCAGCAGCTTGCAGCGGGACTCCTACGAGCAGTACTTC.

This clone was observed a few times. The chain joins TRBV19 to TRBJ1-5, with D uncertain. The CDR3 consists of 13 residues. Deletions cut 10 bases from V and 4 bases from J, with 14 bases between. Germline-derived CDR1 and CDR2 are LNHDA and SQIVND (reference sequence). The CDR3 bases are TGTGCCACCCGCCCGGGTCTTAATCAGCCCCAGCATTTT. Translating gives CATRPGLNQPQHF.

V usage is TRBV27 and J usage is TRBJ1-1, with 9 bases that match TRBD1. J gave up 1 base and V 5 bases, and 5 bases lay outside the gene matches. The CDR3 is 15 residues long. The germline gives CDR1 MNHEY, CDR2 SMNVEV (reference sequence). The CDR3 protein is CASSPDRGRNTEAFF. For the CDR3, the DNA is TGTGCCAGCAGTCCCGACAGGGGGAGGAACACTGAAGCTTTCTTT.

The chain recombines TRBV3-1 (or the pseudogene TRBV3-2) with TRBJ1-6; 9 nucleotides agree with TRBD1. Germline CDR1 reads LGHDT; CDR2 reads YNNKEL (reference sequence). The CDR3 extends over 14 amino acids. J gave up 10 bases and V 3 bases, and 4 bases lay outside the gene matches. The CDR3 sequence: CASSQGQGRSPLHF. For the CDR3, the DNA is TGTGCCAGCAGCCAGGGACAGGGAAGGTCACCCCTCCACTTT.

V is TRBV18 and J is TRBJ1-1; a possible D gene is TRBD1 (6 bases). Germline CDR1 KGHSH, CDR2 LQKENI. V lost 5 bases and J 3 bases, leaving 13 bases between the germline ends. The CDR3 is 14 residues long. The CDR3 nucleotides are TGTGCCAGCTCAGTCAGGGGAGGGGACACTGAAGCTTTCTTT. It specifies CASSVRGGDTEAFF.